This T cell receptor (beta chain) was sequenced in a study of cytomegalovirus exposure and HLA in healthy donors. Study-wide results and caveats: The Asian-associated ancestry cluster reportedly had fewer N-insertions than the roughly 670-donor mean in a later analysis. Altogether, 150 to 200 TCR beta chains were recorded as cytomegalovirus-associated.

Notes on this clone: Its antigen is as yet unknown.

This CDR3 region has 16 residues. Germline V gene data show CDR1 as LNHDA and CDR2 as SQIVND (reference sequence). Trimming took off 7 bases at V and 3 bases at J, with 19 bases between the two ends. PCR employed 60 Vbeta and 13 Jbeta primers. Data came from immunoSEQ multiplex PCR; TCRdb stores just in-frame clones and leaves some out. The sample carries 150,000 to 200,000 clones, more than 65% recorded once. Each donor was nominally healthy when sampled (though unrecorded immune exposures were likely). The clonotype comes from a woman in her twenties or thirties in good health and CMV-seropositive. The sequencing input was PBMCs. V is TRBV19 and J is TRBJ1-3; D is possibly TRBD1 (5 bases). CDR3 sequence: CASTLGTTTIGNTIYF. In nucleotides, the CDR3 is TGTGCCAGTACCCTCGGGACTACCACAATTGGAAACACCATATATTTT.